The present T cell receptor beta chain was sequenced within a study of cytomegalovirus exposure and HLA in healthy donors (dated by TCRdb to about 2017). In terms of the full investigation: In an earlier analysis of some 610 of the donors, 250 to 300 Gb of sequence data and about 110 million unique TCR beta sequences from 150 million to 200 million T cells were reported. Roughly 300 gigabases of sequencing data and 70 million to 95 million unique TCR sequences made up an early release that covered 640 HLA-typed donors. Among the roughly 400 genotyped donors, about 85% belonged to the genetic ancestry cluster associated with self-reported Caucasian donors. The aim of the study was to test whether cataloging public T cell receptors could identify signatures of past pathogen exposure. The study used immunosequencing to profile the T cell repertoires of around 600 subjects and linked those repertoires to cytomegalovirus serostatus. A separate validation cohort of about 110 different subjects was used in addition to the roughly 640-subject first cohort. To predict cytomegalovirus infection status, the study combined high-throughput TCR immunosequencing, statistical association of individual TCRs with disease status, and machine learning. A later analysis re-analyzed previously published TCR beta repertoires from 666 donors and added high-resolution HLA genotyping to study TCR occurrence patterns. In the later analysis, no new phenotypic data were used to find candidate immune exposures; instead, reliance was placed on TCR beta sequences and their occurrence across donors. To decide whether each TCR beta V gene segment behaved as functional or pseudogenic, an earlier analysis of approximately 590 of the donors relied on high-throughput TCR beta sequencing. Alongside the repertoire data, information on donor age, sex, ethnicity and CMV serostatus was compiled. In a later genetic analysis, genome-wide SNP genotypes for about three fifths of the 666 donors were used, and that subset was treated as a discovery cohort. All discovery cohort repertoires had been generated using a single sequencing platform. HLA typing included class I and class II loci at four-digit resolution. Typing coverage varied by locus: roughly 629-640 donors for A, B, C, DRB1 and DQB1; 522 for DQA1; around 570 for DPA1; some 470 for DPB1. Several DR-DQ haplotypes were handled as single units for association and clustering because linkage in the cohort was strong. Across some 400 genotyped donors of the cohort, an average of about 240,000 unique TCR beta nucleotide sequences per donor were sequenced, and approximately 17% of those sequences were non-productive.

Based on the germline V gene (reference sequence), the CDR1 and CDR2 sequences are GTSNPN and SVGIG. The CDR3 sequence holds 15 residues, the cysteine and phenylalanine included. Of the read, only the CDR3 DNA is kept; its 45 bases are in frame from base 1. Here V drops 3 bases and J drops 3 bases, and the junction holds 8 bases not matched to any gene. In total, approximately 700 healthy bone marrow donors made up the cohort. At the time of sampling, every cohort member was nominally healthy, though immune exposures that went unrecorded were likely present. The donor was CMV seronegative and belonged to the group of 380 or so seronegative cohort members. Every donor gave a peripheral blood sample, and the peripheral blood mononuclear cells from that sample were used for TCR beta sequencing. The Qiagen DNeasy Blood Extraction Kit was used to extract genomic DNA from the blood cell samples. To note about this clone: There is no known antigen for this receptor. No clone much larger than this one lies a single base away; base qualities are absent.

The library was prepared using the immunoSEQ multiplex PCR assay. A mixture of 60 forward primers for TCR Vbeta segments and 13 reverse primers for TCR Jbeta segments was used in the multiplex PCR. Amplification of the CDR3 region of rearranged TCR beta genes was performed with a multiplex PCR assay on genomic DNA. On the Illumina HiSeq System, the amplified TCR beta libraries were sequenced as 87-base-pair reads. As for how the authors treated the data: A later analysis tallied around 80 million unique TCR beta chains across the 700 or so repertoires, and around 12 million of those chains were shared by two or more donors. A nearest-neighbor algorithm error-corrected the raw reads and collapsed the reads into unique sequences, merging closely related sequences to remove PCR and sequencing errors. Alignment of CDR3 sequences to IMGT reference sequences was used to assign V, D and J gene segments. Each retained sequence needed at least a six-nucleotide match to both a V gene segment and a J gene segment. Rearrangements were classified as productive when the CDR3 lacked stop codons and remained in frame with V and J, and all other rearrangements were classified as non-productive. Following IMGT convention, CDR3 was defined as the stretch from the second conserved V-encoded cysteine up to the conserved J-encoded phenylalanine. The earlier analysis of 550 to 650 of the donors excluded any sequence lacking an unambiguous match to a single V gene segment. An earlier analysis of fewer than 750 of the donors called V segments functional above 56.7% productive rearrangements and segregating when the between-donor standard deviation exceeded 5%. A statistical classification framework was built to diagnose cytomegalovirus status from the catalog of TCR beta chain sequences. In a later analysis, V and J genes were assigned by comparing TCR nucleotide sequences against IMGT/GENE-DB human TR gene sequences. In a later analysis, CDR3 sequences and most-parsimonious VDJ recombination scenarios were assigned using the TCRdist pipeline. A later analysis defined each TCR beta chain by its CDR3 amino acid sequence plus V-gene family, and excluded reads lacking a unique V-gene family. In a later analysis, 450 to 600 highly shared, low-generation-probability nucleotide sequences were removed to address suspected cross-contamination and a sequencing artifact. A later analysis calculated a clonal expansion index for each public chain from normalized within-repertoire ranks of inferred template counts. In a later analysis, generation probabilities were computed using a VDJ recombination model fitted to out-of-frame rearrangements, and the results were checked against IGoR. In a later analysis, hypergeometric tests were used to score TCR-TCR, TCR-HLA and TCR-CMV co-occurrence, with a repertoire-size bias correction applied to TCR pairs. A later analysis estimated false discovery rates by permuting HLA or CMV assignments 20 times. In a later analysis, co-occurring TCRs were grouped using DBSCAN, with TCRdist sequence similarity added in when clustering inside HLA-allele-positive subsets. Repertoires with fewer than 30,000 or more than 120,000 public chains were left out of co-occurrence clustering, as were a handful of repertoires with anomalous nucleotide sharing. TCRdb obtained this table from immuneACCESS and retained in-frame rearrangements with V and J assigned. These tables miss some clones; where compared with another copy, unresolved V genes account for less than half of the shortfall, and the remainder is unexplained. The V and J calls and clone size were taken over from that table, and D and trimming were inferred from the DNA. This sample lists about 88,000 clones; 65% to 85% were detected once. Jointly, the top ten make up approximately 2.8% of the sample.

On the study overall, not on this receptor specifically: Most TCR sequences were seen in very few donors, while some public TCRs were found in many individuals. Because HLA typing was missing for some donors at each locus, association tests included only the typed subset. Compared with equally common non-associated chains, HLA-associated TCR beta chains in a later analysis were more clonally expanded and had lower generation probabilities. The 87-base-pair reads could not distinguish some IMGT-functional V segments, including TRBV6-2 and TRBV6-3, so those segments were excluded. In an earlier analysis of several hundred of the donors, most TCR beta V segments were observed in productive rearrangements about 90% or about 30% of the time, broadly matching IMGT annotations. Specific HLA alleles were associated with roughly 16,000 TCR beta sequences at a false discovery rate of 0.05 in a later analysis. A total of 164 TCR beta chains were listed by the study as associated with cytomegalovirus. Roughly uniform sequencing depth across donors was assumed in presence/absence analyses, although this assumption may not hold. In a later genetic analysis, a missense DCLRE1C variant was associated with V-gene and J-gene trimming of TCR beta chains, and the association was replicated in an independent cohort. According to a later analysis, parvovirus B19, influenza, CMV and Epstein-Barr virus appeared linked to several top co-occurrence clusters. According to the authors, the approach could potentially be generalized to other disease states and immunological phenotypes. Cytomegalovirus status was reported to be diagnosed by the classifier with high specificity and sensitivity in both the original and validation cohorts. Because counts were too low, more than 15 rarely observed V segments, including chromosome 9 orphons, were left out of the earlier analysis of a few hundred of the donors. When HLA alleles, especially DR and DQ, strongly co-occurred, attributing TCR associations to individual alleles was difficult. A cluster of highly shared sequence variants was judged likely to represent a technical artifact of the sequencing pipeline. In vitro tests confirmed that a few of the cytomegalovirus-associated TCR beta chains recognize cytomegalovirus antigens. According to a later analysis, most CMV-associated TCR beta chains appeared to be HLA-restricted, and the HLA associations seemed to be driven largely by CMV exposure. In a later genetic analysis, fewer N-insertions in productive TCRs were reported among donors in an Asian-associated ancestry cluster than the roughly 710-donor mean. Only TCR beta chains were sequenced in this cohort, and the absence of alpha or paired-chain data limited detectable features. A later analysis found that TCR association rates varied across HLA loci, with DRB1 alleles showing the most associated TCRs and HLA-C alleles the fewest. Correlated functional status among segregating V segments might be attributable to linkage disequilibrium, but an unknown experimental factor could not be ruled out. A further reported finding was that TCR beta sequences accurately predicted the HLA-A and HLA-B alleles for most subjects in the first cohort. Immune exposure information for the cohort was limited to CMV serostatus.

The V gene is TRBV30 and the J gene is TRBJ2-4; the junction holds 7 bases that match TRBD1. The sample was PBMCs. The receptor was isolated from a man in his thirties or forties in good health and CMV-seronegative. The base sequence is TGTGCCTGGAGCGCCGGGACAGATTACAAAAACATTCAGTACTTC. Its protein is CAWSAGTDYKNIQYF.